This T cell receptor beta chain was sequenced for a study of blood T cells in healthy people across ages. Investigators took ten milliliters of peripheral blood from every donor. Notes on this clonotype: Its antigen is unknown.

The second PCR ran roughly 7 to 11 cycles with a sample-barcoded 5' primer and J-beta primers. TCRdb reprocessed the 5' RACE reads with MiXCR, giving one entry per CDR3 protein. This table has around 1.5 million distinct CDR3 sequences, 30% to 35% appearing once. Overall study findings and caveats: Estimated diversity across one million T cells was deemed an underestimate.

Material: blood. The TCR was taken from a woman in her 30s in good health.

CDR3 nucleotide sequence: TGTGCCAGCAGCAAAAGGTCTCAGGGGGCAGGTGAGCAGTTCTTC. Its protein product is CASSKRSQGAGEQFF. The chain employs TRBV11-3 and TRBJ2-1; 8 nucleotides line up with TRBD1. Germline values: CDR1 SGHNT, CDR2 YENEEA. There are 15 residues in the CDR3. J gave up 9 bases and V 5 bases, and 12 bases lay outside the gene matches.